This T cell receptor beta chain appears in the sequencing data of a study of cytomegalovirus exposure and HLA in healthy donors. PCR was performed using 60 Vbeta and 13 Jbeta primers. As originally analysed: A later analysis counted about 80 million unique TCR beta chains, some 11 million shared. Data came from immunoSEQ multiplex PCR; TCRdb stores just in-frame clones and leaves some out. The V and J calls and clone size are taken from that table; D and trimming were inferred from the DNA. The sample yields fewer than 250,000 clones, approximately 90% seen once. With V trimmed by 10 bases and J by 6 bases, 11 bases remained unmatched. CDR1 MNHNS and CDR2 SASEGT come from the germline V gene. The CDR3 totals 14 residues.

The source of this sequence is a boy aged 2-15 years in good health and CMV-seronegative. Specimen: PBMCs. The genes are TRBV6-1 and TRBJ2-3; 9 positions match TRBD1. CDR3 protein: CATSQGAFWDTQYF. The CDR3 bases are TGTGCCACCTCACAGGGGGCGTTCTGGGATACGCAGTATTTT.